This T cell receptor beta chain was sequenced for a study of blood T cell repertoires in COVID-19 (dated by TCRdb to 2018 to 2020). Concerning the study at large: Samples covering the acute and convalescent phases of COVID-19 were provided by collaborators in the United States, Italy and Spain. Subjects who had been exposed to COVID-19, were actively infected with it, or had recovered from it provided the deeply sampled blood TCRbeta repertoires that made up the dataset. Sample metadata almost always included a de-identified subject ID, COVID-19 status, age in years and sex. The prospective study material was composed of cDNA or gDNA derived from T cells, B-cell-depleted T cells, or PBMCs. The repertoires were made available in a free public database intended to serve as a resource for research on the immune response to SARS-CoV-2. Where available, HLA class I and class II types were obtained from metadata supplied by the sample provider rather than from assay-based typing. Samples came from the ongoing ImmuneRACE study (first 160 participants) plus 1,254 subjects from 6 global collaborators. What the study reported, not specific to this receptor: The amount of clinical and demographic metadata varied by source and participant and was provided uncurated.

The CDR3 runs 17 residues from the cysteine to the phenylalanine. Here the CDR3 DNA is all that survives: 51 bases in frame from base 1. In the prospective study, participants were about 18 to 100 years old, resided in approximately 22 geographic areas of the United States, and were enrolled through a virtual design. In the prospective study, participants were assigned to cohorts based on the clinical history participants reported in a screening survey and a study questionnaire. ImmuneRACE Cohort 3 recovered participants were defined by two consecutive negative NP/OP PCR tests, healthcare professional clearance, or symptom resolution. Mobile phlebotomists in the prospective study collected whole blood, serum and a nasopharyngeal or oropharyngeal swab from every participant. Prospective study participants could optionally give additional blood draws and questionnaires over an approximately two-month period. Prospective study blood samples were shipped either frozen or at room temperature before DNA extraction.

Of note for this clone: The clone's antigen remains unknown. No much larger clone is present one base from it, and per-base qualities are unavailable.

TCRbeta CDR3 regions were amplified from genomic DNA using the immunoSEQ Assay, a bias-controlled multiplex PCR. The paper's data handling went like this. The number of nucleated cells in each sample was estimated from the amplification of reference gene primers within the assay. To quantify the absolute abundance of each unique TCRbeta CDR3 rearrangement, sequence reads were collapsed and filtered. For each sample, productive Simpson clonality was calculated by taking the square root of Simpson's diversity index across productive rearrangements. Here the immuneACCESS table is served through TCRdb, limited to in-frame sequences with V and J called. Missing clones are a known gap in these copies; in checked studies unresolved V genes cover under half, and the rest lacks a known reason. That table furnishes V, J and clone size, whereas the DNA furnished D and trimming. For this sample there are under 300,000 clones; under 95% appear just once. About 1.9% of the sample is held by the ten biggest clonotypes.

The specimen sequenced was PBMCs or T cells enriched from blood (not recorded which). The sequence derives from a young woman who had recovered from COVID-19. The rearranged chain carries TRBV21-1 and TRBJ2-1; the table names TRBD1, a call not compared with the DNA. TRBV21-1 is an annotated pseudogene. The CDR3 here reads CASSKGRRDRETNEQFF. The nucleotide sequence reads as follows: TGTGCCAGCAGCAAAGGGCGCCGGGACAGGGAGACCAATGAGCAGTTCTTC.